Below are 24 T cell receptor beta chains sequenced from a single sample in a study of CDR3 diversity in severe acne (dated by TCRdb to the late 2010s). Receptor libraries were prepared by PCR. Sequenced on an Illumina HiSeq 2000. TCRdb's own reprocessing of the public reads used fastp at Q25 and MiXCR and kept productive beta chains. CDR3 protein duplicates are merged, each entry listing the most common genes and DNA. This sample holds more than 70,000 distinct CDR3 sequences; about 49% were observed only once. Around a tenth of the sample comes from the top ten. Specimen: blood. All receptors derive from a male donor with severe acne vulgaris.

This chain links TRBV25-1 with TRBJ2-7; tentatively, D is TRBD2 (7 bases). CDR3 length equals 12 residues. Deletions cut 4 bases from V and 6 bases from J, with 10 bases between. In germline, CDR1 is MGHDK, CDR2 SYGVNS. The CDR3 loop reads CASSGEGGEQYF. CDR3 DNA sequence: TGTGCCAGCAGTGGGGAGGGGGGCGAGCAGTACTTC.

This clonotype was observed a few times. The chain is built from TRBV4-2 and TRBJ1-2; 7 bases agree with TRBD1. The CDR3 totals 16 residues. Germline CDR1 is LGHNA and CDR2 is YNFKEQ. The J segment lost 4 bases and the V segment lost 0 bases, leaving 8 bases of the junction unmatched. In DNA, the CDR3 is TGTGCCAGCAGCCAAGATTTTGAGGGGGCTGTCTATGGCTACACCTTC. It is translated as CASSQDFEGAVYGYTF.

This clonotype occurred many times. V gene TRBV4-3 combines with J gene TRBJ1-5; D is possibly TRBD1 (5 bases). V was shortened by 3 bases and J by 0 bases, with 9 bases between the two germline ends. This CDR3 has 15 residues. The germline CDR1 and CDR2 sequences are LGHNA and YSLEER. The CDR3 reads CASSHDSNSNQPQHF. In DNA, the CDR3 is TGCGCCAGCAGCCATGACAGCAATAGCAATCAGCCCCAGCATTTT.

This clonotype was observed a few times. This rearrangement joins TRBV6-1 to TRBJ1-2; D is undetermined. V lost 1 base and J lost 4, with 4 bases in between. CDR1 is MNHNS, CDR2 SASEGT, per germline. The CDR3 is 12 amino acids. The CDR3 reads CASSEGVYGYTF. The DNA for the CDR3 is TGTGCCAGCAGTGAAGGGGTCTATGGCTACACCTTC.

A word on this clonotype: Since the CDR3 does not end with the conserved phenylalanine or tryptophan, this likely comes from a read error. The chain links TRBV7-2 to TRBJ1-6; D is unresolved. The CDR3 is 13 amino acids. CDR1 is SGHTA and CDR2 is FQGNSA in the germline V gene. The CDR3 bases are TGTGCCGGCAGCCACCCACACAATTCACCCCTCCACTTA. Translation gives CAGSHPHNSPLHL.

The chain employs TRBV19 and TRBJ2-7; D gene ambiguous. CDR1 is LNHDA, CDR2 SQIVND, per germline (reference sequence). The CDR3 sequence is 15 residues long. Deletions cut 8 bases from V and 6 bases from J, with 23 bases between. The CDR3 DNA reads TGTGCCAGTCCCCCCGCCGGCCCCGGCGGCTCCGAGCAGTACTTC. Protein product: CASPPAGPGGSEQYF.

The chain uses TRBV3-1 and TRBJ1-6, with D possibly TRBD1 on 5 matching bases. Trimming shortened V by 3 bases and J by 9 bases, and 12 bases separated the two germline ends. The germline gives CDR1 LGHDT, CDR2 YNNKEL (reference sequence). CDR3 length: 14 amino acids. CDR3: CASSQSPGGSPLHF. Here the CDR3 DNA reads TGTGCCAGCAGCCAGAGTCCCGGGGGTTCACCCCTCCACTTT.

A remark on this clonotype: The DNA is left out, because the CDR3 cannot be placed on it with certainty; the CDR3 is given as TCRdb lists it. The gene calls are TRBV5-6 and TRBJ2-7; TRBD1 is taken as the D call from the table, unchecked against the DNA. Per germline, CDR1 SGHDT and CDR2 YYEEEE. Termini included, the CDR3 measures 15 amino acids. This CDR3 reads CASSFGGGAVGELYF.

The gene calls are TRBV2 and TRBJ2-1, with 10 bases lining up with TRBD1. With 6 bases clipped from V and 2 bases from J, the junction kept 4 bases outside the gene matches. CDR1 SNHLY and CDR2 FYNNEI come from the germline V gene. This CDR3 region has 15 residues. In DNA form, the CDR3 reads TGTGCCAGCAGGAAAGGGACAGGGGCCTACAATGAGCAGTTCTTC. Its protein is CASRKGTGAYNEQFF.

This clonotype has just a few counts. Likely a read error: the CDR3 ends without its conserved phenylalanine or tryptophan. The DNA is omitted, as the CDR3 cannot be located on it reliably, and the CDR3 follows TCRdb's listing. The chain uses TRBV28 and TRBJ2-7. Per germline, CDR1 MDHEN and CDR2 SYDVKM. Both ends counted, the CDR3 spans 8 residues. CDR3 region: CASSSGIQ.

This clonotype was seen just once. The chain links TRBV20-1 to TRBJ2-7, with D perhaps TRBD2 (5 bases). Deletions cut 3 bases from V and 0 bases from J, with 9 bases between. Germline V lookup: CDR1 DFQATT, CDR2 SNEGSKA (reference sequence). The CDR3 has 13 residues. The CDR3 is CSASGVTSYEQYF. The CDR3 nucleotides read TGCAGTGCTAGCGGGGTGACCTCCTACGAGCAGTACTTC.

This clonotype was detected ten times or more. CDR3 sequence: CASSFIGRGDEQYF. CDR3 DNA: TGTGCCAGCAGTTTCATCGGGAGGGGGGACGAGCAGTACTTC. The V gene is TRBV12-3 or TRBV12-4, the J gene TRBJ2-7, with 8 nucleotides matching TRBD2. The V segment lost 3 bases and the J segment 5 bases; nucleotides outside the gene matches: 6. The CDR3 covers 14 residues.

This clonotype has at least ten counts. The chain recombines TRBV29-1 with TRBJ1-2; D ambiguous. Germline V gene lookup returns CDR1 SQVTM and CDR2 ANQGSEA. The germline V and J ends were trimmed by 3 bases and 3 bases, with 11 bases remaining between them. The CDR3 runs 13 residues. The CDR3 here is CSVDRGIHYGYTF. For the CDR3, the DNA is TGCAGCGTTGACAGAGGAATCCACTATGGCTACACCTTC.

The rearrangement links TRBV2 to TRBJ1-6; TRBD1 is a possible D gene (6 bases). Trimming pared 7 bases from V and 10 bases from J, leaving 20 bases between. Per the germline V gene, CDR1 is SNHLY and CDR2 is FYNNEI. CDR3 size: 15 residues. The DNA of the CDR3 is TGTGCCAGCATGAGGCCGATCATGACAGGATCACCCCTCCACTTT. Its translation is CASMRPIMTGSPLHF.

This clonotype was seen repeatedly, ten times or more. The chain uses TRBV2 and TRBJ2-3; the D gene is possibly TRBD2 (6 bases). V was pared by 6 bases and J by 4 bases, with 11 bases between. CDR3 size: 13 residues. Germline V gene sequence: CDR1 SNHLY, CDR2 FYNNEI. Here the CDR3 DNA reads TGTGCCAGCAGGGAGGGGAGCGCAGATACGCAGTATTTT. This encodes CASREGSADTQYF.

The chain is built from TRBV3-1 and TRBJ1-1; tentative D call: TRBD1 (6 bases). Germline CDR1 is LGHDT and CDR2 is YNNKEL (reference sequence). CDR3 length: 16 residues. Trimming stripped 6 bases from V and 0 bases from J, with 17 bases between. In DNA, the CDR3 is TGTGCCAGCAGTCCAACAGGGAACCTCATGAACACTGAAGCTTTCTTT. It translates to CASSPTGNLMNTEAFF.

By share, this clonotype counts as medium-sized (0.01 to 0.1%). This chain connects TRBV7-9 to TRBJ1-2; no clear D gene. V was trimmed by 8 bases and J by 4 bases, leaving 8 bases between them. Germline CDR1 is SEHNR and CDR2 is FQNEAQ (reference sequence). CDR3 size: 11 residues. The CDR3 DNA follows: TGTGCCAGCGAGCCCCGCTATGGCTACACCTTC. Translated: CASEPRYGYTF. Full variable domain (rest looked up from reference TRBV7-9 and TRBJ1-2): DTGVSQNPRHKITKRGQNVTFRCDPISEHNRLYWYRQTLGQGPEFLTYFQNEAQLEKSRLLSDRFSAERPKGSFSTLEIQRTEQGDSAMYLCASEPRYGYTFGSGTRLTVV.

The chain employs TRBV29-1 and TRBJ1-3, with unresolved D. Germline assignment: CDR1 SQVTM and CDR2 ANQGSEA. The length of the CDR3 is 11 residues. Between the trimmed V and J ends, which lost 7 bases and 6 bases, there was a span of 10 bases. DNA of the CDR3: TGCAGCGGGAAAGTGGAAAACACCATATATTTT. Encoded protein: CSGKVENTIYF.

The table lists this clonotype with many counts. The V gene is TRBV6-4, the J gene TRBJ1-1, with D uncertain. This CDR3 spans 13 amino acids. Germline loops: CDR1 MRHNA, CDR2 SNTAGT. The V gene lost 5 bases and the J gene lost 0 bases, with 7 bases spanning the gap. CDR3 DNA: TGTGCCAGCAGTCACGACATGAACACTGAAGCTTTCTTT. It translates to CASSHDMNTEAFF.

Comments on this clonotype: The junction departs from germline at one end; a sequencing error may be responsible. The genes are TRBV24-1 and TRBJ2-2; weak D call: TRBD1 (5 bases). The CDR3 contains 14 residues. Per germline, CDR1 KGHDR and CDR2 SFDVKD. The CDR3 sequence is CASSLSGYTGELFF. The CDR3 region has the DNA TGTGCCAGCAGTTTGTCAGGGTACACCGGGGAGCTGTTTTTT.

This clonotype was seen just once. This chain links TRBV11-2 with TRBJ2-7, with 13 bases that match TRBD2. J gave up 3 bases and V 5 bases, and 7 bases lay outside the gene matches. The CDR3 loop spans 16 amino acids. In germline, CDR1 is SGHAT, CDR2 FQNNGV. DNA of the CDR3: TGTGCCAGCAGCCCGCTGACTAGCGGGAGGTACTACGAGCAGTACTTC. It specifies CASSPLTSGRYYEQYF.

This clonotype is a singleton in its sample. The chain uses TRBV27 and TRBJ1-2, with 7 bases fitting TRBD1. CDR3 length equals 11 residues. Losses at the gene ends were 6 bases for V and 6 bases for J; bases not matched to a gene: 1. The germline gives CDR1 MNHEY, CDR2 SMNVEV (reference sequence). Here the CDR3 reads CASSQGDGYTF. The DNA of the CDR3 is TGTGCCAGCAGCCAGGGGGATGGCTACACCTTC.

The chain joins TRBV20-1 to TRBJ2-7, with 8 bases fitting TRBD2. The length of the CDR3 is 13 residues. CDR1 and CDR2 from the germline V gene are DFQATT and SNEGSKA (reference sequence). With 2 bases clipped from V and 6 bases from J, the junction kept 6 bases outside the gene matches. The CDR3 loop is CSARRERETEQYF. Here the CDR3 DNA reads TGCAGTGCTAGACGCGAGCGGGAGACCGAGCAGTACTTC.

As regards this clonotype: A much larger clone lies a single base off, so this may be a read error. The CDR3 DNA is TGCGCCAGCAGTGACCACGAGCAGTACTTC. Its protein product is CASSDHEQYF. The chain employs TRBV10-2 and TRBJ2-7; no reliable D call. This CDR3 comprises 10 residues. Germline CDR1 is WSHSY and CDR2 is SAAADI. V lost 3 bases and J lost 5, with 2 bases in between.